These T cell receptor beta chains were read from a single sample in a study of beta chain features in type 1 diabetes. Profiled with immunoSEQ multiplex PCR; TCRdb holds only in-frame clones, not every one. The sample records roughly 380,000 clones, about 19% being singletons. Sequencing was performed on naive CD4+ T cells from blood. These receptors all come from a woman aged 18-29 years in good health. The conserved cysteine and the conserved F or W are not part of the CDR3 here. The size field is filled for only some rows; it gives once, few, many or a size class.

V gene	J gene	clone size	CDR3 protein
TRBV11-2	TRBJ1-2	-	ASSSLAGTGRGYGYT
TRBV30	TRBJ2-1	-	AWSTPGQGYNEQF
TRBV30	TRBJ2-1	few	AWLTSGRIGEQF
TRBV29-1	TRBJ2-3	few	SVEGLRVGTQY
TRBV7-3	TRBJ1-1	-	ASSLRMNTEAF
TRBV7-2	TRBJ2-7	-	ASSSPGQGREQY
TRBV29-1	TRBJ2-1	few	SPERGHNEQF
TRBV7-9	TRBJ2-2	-	ATRGAGELF
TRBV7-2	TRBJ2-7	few	ASSLAGAYEQY
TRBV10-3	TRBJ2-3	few	AINHGTRSTDTQY